The TCR beta chain described here comes from a study of graft-versus-host responses after intestinal transplantation (dated by TCRdb to 2020 to 2022). About the full investigation: The transplants that recipients received were multivisceral, liver-intestinal, or isolated intestinal. A peak of at least 4% donor T cells among recipient peripheral blood mononuclear cells was the definition used for donor T cell macrochimerism. Rather than going through the commercial service, samples from a few later patients were sequenced in-house on an Illumina MiSeq and processed with MiXCR. Every recipient was given anti-thymocyte globulin induction, then maintenance tacrolimus and steroids for two to three years. A cohort of roughly 25 intestinal transplant recipients, including one retransplant, was enrolled, and a few patients lacking pretransplant specimens were excluded. After intestinal transplantation, graft-versus-host and host-versus-graft alloreactive T cell clones were followed in the graft, circulation and bone marrow using bulk TCR-beta CDR3 sequencing. To identify alloreactive clones, pre-transplant mixed lymphocyte reaction products were sequenced and then compared with unstimulated pre-transplant donor and recipient T cells. Summary of the overall study and its limitations: In the allografts of patients with donor T cell macrochimerism, GvH to HvG T cell clonal ratios were high. Early after transplant, peak levels of circulating GvH clones were found to be associated with declines in HvG clones. GvH clones were detected in recipient bone marrow, and some of these GvH clones were observed earlier in ileal mucosa or blood, consistent with an intestinal mucosal origin. The relatively low number and heterogeneity of intestinal transplant patients limited the conclusions.

The CDR3 sequence holds 15 residues, the cysteine and phenylalanine included. The read is trimmed to its CDR3 DNA, 45 bases read in frame from base 1. Looking up the germline V gene yields CDR1 MDHEN and CDR2 SYDVKM. The V end gives up 5 bases and the J end 2 bases, leaving 2 bases in the junction not matched to a gene. The intended sense of this specimen's time point label: cells obtained before transplantation from donor or recipient. Mixed lymphocyte reactions plated about 200,000 CFSE-labeled pre-transplant responders with about 200,000 irradiated violet-dye-labeled stimulators and were cultured for 6 days. After the mixed lymphocyte reaction, proliferating CD3+CD4+CFSE-low and CD3+CD8+CFSE-low responder cells were FACS-sorted on a BD Influx sorter. The protocol used for the library was the immunoSEQ multiplex PCR assay. For most patients, genomic DNA was isolated using the Qiagen DNeasy Blood and Tissue Kit and was shipped frozen to Adaptive Biotechnologies for TCR sequencing. For most patients, high-throughput TCR-beta CDR3 sequencing of genomic DNA was performed by Adaptive Biotechnologies. In the paper's pipeline: Adaptive's ImmunoSEQ software was the source of the TCR sequencing data for about 17 patients, while three other patients were processed with MiXCR and VDJtools. CD4 versus CD8 sorting errors were corrected by removing sequences found in both subsets at a frequency ratio below 5:1. CDR3 nucleotide sequences shared between donor and recipient were removed because their origin could not be assigned. To be classed as alloreactive, a clone needed at least 2-fold expansion over unstimulated cells and a minimum CFSE-low frequency of 0.002% (template counts) or 0.001% (read counts). Clones were considered mappable if detected in sequenced pre-transplant spleen, lymph node, or MLR CFSE-low populations of the donor or recipient. Cumulative frequency of alloreactive clones was calculated as a percentage of all sequences weighted by copy number. TCRdb provides this immuneACCESS table in a form limited to in-frame rearrangements. Some clones are lacking; in checked studies, under half of them reflect an unresolved V gene, and why the rest are absent is not known. V, J and clone size reflect that table, while D and trimming were determined from the DNA. In this sample the table shows around 14,000 clones, almost 30% of which occur a single time. The biggest ten clones account for under 5% of the sample.

A note on this clone: No much larger clone exists at a distance of one base, and base qualities are not known.

This clonotype was sampled from a human patient who received an intestinal transplant. The sample was alloreactive CD4+ T cells from a mixed lymphocyte reaction culture, taken before intestinal transplant. The cell subset or site tag for this specimen amounts to: CFSE-low proliferating T cells sorted from roughly six-day pre-transplant mixed lymphocyte reaction (GvH or HvG direction). The chain employs TRBV28 and TRBJ2-3; TRBD2 agrees with 12 junctional bases. The CDR3 has the sequence CASSTSGRFTDTQYF. The DNA reads as follows: TGTGCCAGCAGTACTAGCGGGAGGTTCACAGATACGCAGTATTTT.